These 8 T cell receptor beta chains came from one sample sequenced in a study of blood T cell repertoires in COVID-19. Here immunoSEQ multiplex PCR was the method, and the copy in TCRdb shows in-frame clones only, minus some. The sample includes fewer than 150,000 clones, roughly four fifths of them seen just once. Sequences were obtained from peripheral blood. The receptors stem from a human donor in a cohort sampled during active COVID-19.

The V call is TRBV9, the J call TRBJ2-7; D is unclear. Germline values: CDR1 SGDLS, CDR2 YYNGEE. V was trimmed by 0 bases and J by 3 bases, leaving 13 bases between them. The CDR3 contains 15 residues. The CDR3 nucleotides are TGTGCCAGCAGCGTAGAGGCAGGATTGGGCTACGAGCAGTACTTC. Translation: CASSVEAGLGYEQYF.

This clone was picked up a small number of times. The J gene is TRBJ1-1, the V gene TRBV2, with a tentative D call TRBD1 (6 bases). The CDR3 covers 18 residues. The ends were cut back, 3 bases at V and 2 bases at J, with 22 bases in the middle. Germline values: CDR1 SNHLY, CDR2 FYNNEI. Here the CDR3 reads CASSDLVASETGNTEAFF. CDR3 coding DNA: TGTGCCAGCAGTGATCTGGTGGCCTCAGAGACAGGAAACACTGAAGCTTTCTTT. Full variable domain (outside the CDR3, taken from reference TRBV2 and TRBJ1-1): EPEVTQTPSHQVTQMGQEVILRCVPISNHLYFYWYRQILGQKVEFLVSFYNNEISEKSEIFDDQFSVERPDGSNFTLKIRSTKLEDSAMYFCASSDLVASETGNTEAFFGQGTRLTVV.

This clone was detected many times. The chain couples TRBV5-4 to TRBJ2-3; D possibly corresponds to TRBD2 (6 bases). Germline values: CDR1 SGHNT, CDR2 YYREEE (reference sequence). With 3 bases removed from V and 4 bases from J, the gap between germline ends came to 27 bases. The CDR3 sequence is 19 residues long. The DNA for the CDR3 is TGTGCCAGCAGCTCGACTAGTCCCGTGGGAGGCCGCGTTGCAGATACGCAGTATTTT. Translated: CASSSTSPVGGRVADTQYF.

Only a few counts were recorded for this clone. J is TRBJ1-2 and V is TRBV5-1, with D maybe TRBD1 (5 bases). This CDR3 contains 15 residues. From germline, CDR1 is SGHRS and CDR2 YFSETQ. The germline V and J ends were trimmed by 3 bases and 6 bases, with 18 bases remaining between them. The CDR3 is CASSSTGGPANGYTF. The DNA of the CDR3 is TGCGCCAGCAGCTCCACCGGGGGACCTGCCAATGGCTACACCTTC.

This clone was counted only a few times. This CDR3 reads CASSNREKSVHEQYF. DNA of the CDR3: TGTGCCAGCAGTAACAGGGAAAAGTCGGTCCACGAGCAGTACTTC. V usage is TRBV2 and J usage is TRBJ2-7, with D perhaps matching TRBD1 (6 bases). CDR1 and CDR2 from the germline V gene are SNHLY and FYNNEI. Trimming shortened V by 5 bases and J by 5 bases, and 19 bases separated the two germline ends. This CDR3 spans 15 amino acids.

The chain joins TRBV6-5 to TRBJ1-4; 9 bases agree with TRBD1. The CDR3 is 14 residues long. CDR1 is MNHEY, CDR2 SVGAGI, per germline. V was clipped by 6 bases and J by 4 bases; unmatched bases: 3. In DNA form, the CDR3 reads TGTGCCAGCAGCCCGGGACAGGGTAATGAAAAACTGTTTTTT. It is translated as CASSPGQGNEKLFF.

V gene TRBV5-1 combines with J gene TRBJ2-7, with D possibly being TRBD2 (6 bases). V lost 7 bases and J lost 2, with 19 bases in between. The CDR3 covers 15 residues. CDR1 and CDR2 from the germline V gene are SGHRS and YFSETQ. CDR3 region: CASRTTDTEAYEQYF. CDR3 sequence (DNA): TGCGCCAGCCGGACTACGGACACCGAAGCCTACGAGCAGTACTTC.

The J gene is TRBJ1-2, the V gene TRBV7-9; a possible D gene is TRBD1 (5 bases). Deletions cut 5 bases from V and 9 bases from J, with 19 bases between. The CDR3 runs 14 residues. Germline loops: CDR1 SEHNR, CDR2 FQNEAQ (reference sequence). This CDR3 reads CASSVATAWYSYTF. For the CDR3, the DNA is TGTGCCAGCAGCGTGGCGACAGCTTGGTATAGCTACACCTTC.